This T cell receptor (beta chain) was recorded in a study of shared clonotypes between healthy human individuals (dated by TCRdb to 2019 to 2021). Some background on the complete study: The cohort comprised a couple of women and a few men aged 18 to 49 years. To estimate repertoire size and how much clonotypes are shared between individuals, the study performed deep sequencing of blood TCR repertoires from five healthy adults. For each donor, CD4 naive and CD4 memory were each given three plates, CD8 naive was given two plates, and CD8 memory was given one plate. Each donor's leukapheresis produced roughly between about 0.85 and 10 billion PBMCs. To increase sequencing depth and limit assay-specific biases, TCR repertoire library preparation and sequencing were carried out by different laboratories using diverse techniques. Results the study describes overall, beyond this receptor: When several donors were compared, the shared fraction of clonotypes was about 5.2% for naive CD4, approximately 3.5% for naive CD8, roughly 2.5% for memory CD4, and under 0.5% for memory CD8. Larger estimated clonotype richness was generally found for naive subsets than for memory subsets. Pairwise subsampling indicated that sequencing depth was expected to affect the degree of clonotype sharing among donors. Incomplete sequencing was indicated by rarefaction of sorted-subset datasets, despite the large sequencing depth. The genetic and exposure-history diversity represented was limited by the small number of donors. Sampling was restricted to blood, and TCR repertoires in tissue are likely to differ from TCR repertoires in blood. Compared with non-shared clonotypes, the clonotypes found in all four sorted-subset donors had higher generation probabilities.

Donors were healthy HIV-negative adults with no recently reported acute infections or vaccinations. All donors were Caucasian adults living in Nashville, Tennessee, USA. CD4+ T cells were enriched by magnetic negative selection, after which naive cells were positively selected on CD45RA and the negative fraction was taken as the memory subset. Blood was collected by leukapheresis, and PBMCs were isolated by Ficoll-Histopaque density gradient centrifugation and then cryopreserved in liquid nitrogen vapor phase. Analytical flow cytometry was used to check the purity and quantity of every magnetically sorted T cell population. Each sorted fraction had its genomic DNA isolated and then quantified by UV absorbance on a Nanodrop 2000c. V is shortened by 1 base, J by 1 base, and the region joining them spans 12 bases. The CDR3, cysteine through phenylalanine, is 16 amino acids long. Only CDR3 DNA is held: 48 bases, read in frame from base 1. From a lookup of the germline V gene, CDR1 and CDR2 are SGHAT and FQNNGV.

A note on this clone: This receptor's antigen is unknown. Within one base of it there is no much larger clone, and no base qualities were kept.

Using the deep immunoSEQ assay, multiplex PCR amplified TCR CDR3 regions from genomic DNA. For each cell subset, the extracted genomic DNA was distributed evenly across all wells of several immunoSEQ 96-well plates, and each plate served as one replicate. For sorted subsets, 200 to 250 ng genomic DNA, equal to about 30,000 T cell genomes, was loaded into each replicate PCR. Purified libraries were measured with a Qubit 3.0 fluorometer, size-checked on a Bioanalyzer 2100, and measured again with the KAPA Library Quantification kit. Every immunoSEQ 96-well plate was sequenced on a separate single-read 150-cycle Illumina NextSeq 550 flow cell. The paper's data handling went like this. Because only junctional sequences without quality scores were contained in the immunoSEQ output, filtering matching that applied to full-length reads could not be performed. To assign V/J genes and CDR3, sequences were annotated against IMGT germline references using PyIR, a Python wrapper for IgBLAST v1.9. Reads with weak V/J assignments (E-value above 1e-6), missing CDR3, stop codons, out-of-frame junctions, or ambiguous translated residues were removed. V3J clonotypes were defined by identical inferred V gene, J gene, and CDR3 amino acid sequence. Percentage overlap between repertoires was calculated by dividing the number of shared unique clonotypes by the size of the smaller repertoire. Repertoire richness was assessed with RTK rarefaction, the Chao1 estimator, and Recon v2.1 estimates of unobserved clonotypes. Generation probabilities were computed with OLGA for all TCRbeta clonotypes obtained by the gDNA method from several donors. TCRdb mirrors the immuneACCESS table, restricted to in-frame sequences. Some clones are absent from its copies; in checked studies, under half trace to an unresolved V gene, and the reason for the others is unknown. Clonal size and the V and J genes are those of that table, whereas D and trimming came from the DNA. The sample includes over a million clones, with 70% to 80% observed a single time. The ten most abundant clones make up more than 0.55% of the sample.

The receptor was isolated from a man aged 18-30 years in good health. Some clones in this sample may be carry-over from other donors' samples. The chain uses TRBV11-2 and TRBJ2-3; the D segment cannot be called with confidence. Sequencing input: memory CD4+ T cells from PBMCs. The cell subset or site label for this specimen denotes: CD45RA-negative fraction. In nucleotide form, the sequence is TGTGCCAGCAGCTTAGGATGGGGTCTGGGCACAGATACGCAGTATTTT. Translated, it gives CASSLGWGLGTDTQYF.